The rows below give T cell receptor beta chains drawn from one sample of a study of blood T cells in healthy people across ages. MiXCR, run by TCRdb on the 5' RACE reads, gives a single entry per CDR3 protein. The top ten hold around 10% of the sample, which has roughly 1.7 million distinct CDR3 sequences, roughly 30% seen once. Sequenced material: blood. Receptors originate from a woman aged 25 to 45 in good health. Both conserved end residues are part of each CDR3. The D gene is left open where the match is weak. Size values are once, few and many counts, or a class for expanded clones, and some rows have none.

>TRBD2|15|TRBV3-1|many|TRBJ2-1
TGTGCCAGCAGCCTCGGACTAGCGGGGGGATATGAGCAGTTCTTC
CASSLGLAGGYEQFF
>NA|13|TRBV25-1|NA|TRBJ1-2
TGTGCCAGCAGTGGGGGACAAGGCATAGGCTACACCTTC
CASSGGQGIGYTF
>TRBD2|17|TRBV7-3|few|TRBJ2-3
TGTGCCAGCAGCTTAACGTGGCTAGCGGGAGTAGGAGATACGCAGTATTTT
CASSLTWLAGVGDTQYF
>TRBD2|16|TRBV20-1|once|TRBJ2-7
TGCAGTGCTAGAGATCTTCAAGCTAGCGGGTACAATGAGCAGTACTTC
CSARDLQASGYNEQYF
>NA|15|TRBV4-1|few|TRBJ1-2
TGCGCCAGCAGCCATCCTGCTTCAGGGCTGAGGGGCTACACCTTC
CASSHPASGLRGYTF
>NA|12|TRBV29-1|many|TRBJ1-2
TGCACCACTCAGGACGGAAACTATGGCTACACCTTC
CTTQDGNYGYTF
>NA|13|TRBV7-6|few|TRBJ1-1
TGTGCCAGCAGCGATACAGGGCGGACTGAAGCTTTCTTT
CASSDTGRTEAFF
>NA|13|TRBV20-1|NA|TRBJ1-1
TGCAGTGCTACTGCCACAAGGAACACTGAAGCTTTCTTT
CSATATRNTEAFF
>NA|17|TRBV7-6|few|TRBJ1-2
TGTGCCAGCAGCTTAGGGAAAAGCGCATACCCTTTAGATGGCTACACCTTC
CASSLGKSAYPLDGYTF
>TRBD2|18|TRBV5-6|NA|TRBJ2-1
TGTGCCAGCAGCGAGGGGCTAGCGGGAGTCGCGGCAGTCTTTGAGCAGTTCTTC
CASSEGLAGVAAVFEQFF
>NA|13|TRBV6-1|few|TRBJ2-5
TGTGCCAGCAGTGACTTGCGGATGGAGACCCAGTACTTC
CASSDLRMETQYF
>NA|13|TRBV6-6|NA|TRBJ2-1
TGTGCCAGCAGTTACTCCGCGCTGGATGAGCAGTTCTTC
CASSYSALDEQFF
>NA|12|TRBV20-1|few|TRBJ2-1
TGCAGTGCTAGTGTAGCGGACAATGAGCAGTTCTTC
CSASVADNEQFF
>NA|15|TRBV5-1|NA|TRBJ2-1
TGCGCCAGCAGCTTGTTCTCATCAGGAGCCAATGAGCAGTTCTTC
CASSLFSSGANEQFF
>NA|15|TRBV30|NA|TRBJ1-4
TGTGCCTGGATCGAAGAAGGGGAACAAGGGGGGAAACTGTTTTTT
CAWIEEGEQGGKLFF
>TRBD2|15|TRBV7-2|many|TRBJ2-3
TGTGCCAGCAGCTTAATAGTAGCGGGGGTAGATACGCAGTATTTT
CASSLIVAGVDTQYF
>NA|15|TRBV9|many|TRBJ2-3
TGTGCCAGCAGCGCGCCTCTCACCGGAGGATATACGCAGTATTTT
CASSAPLTGGYTQYF
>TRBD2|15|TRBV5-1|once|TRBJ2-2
TGCGCCAGCAGTGCAGCGGGAGGCCTCCCCGGGGAGCTGTTTTTT
CASSAAGGLPGELFF
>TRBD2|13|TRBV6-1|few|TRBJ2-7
TGTGCCAGCATTCGGGGGGTCGACTACGAGCAGTACTTC
CASIRGVDYEQYF
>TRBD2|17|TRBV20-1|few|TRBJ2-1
TGCAGCGCTAGAGTTAGCGGGGGGGGGAGCTCCTACAATGAGCAGTTCTTC
CSARVSGGGSSYNEQFF
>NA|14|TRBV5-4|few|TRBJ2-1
TGTGCCGGCAGCTTTGGCGAGAATGGGGGTGAGCAGTTCTTC
CAGSFGENGGEQFF
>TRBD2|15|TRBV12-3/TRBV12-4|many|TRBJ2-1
TGTGCCAGCAGTTTGGGGACTAGCGCCTACAATGAGCAGTTCTTC
CASSLGTSAYNEQFF
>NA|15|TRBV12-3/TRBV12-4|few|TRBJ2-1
TGTGCCAGCACCTTGACAGCACTCTCCTACAATGAGCAGTTCTTC
CASTLTALSYNEQFF
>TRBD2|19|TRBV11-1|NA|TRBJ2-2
TGTGCCAGCAGCTTACGGTCAGCGGGAGGAGACTCGAACACCGGGGAGCTGTTTTTT
CASSLRSAGGDSNTGELFF
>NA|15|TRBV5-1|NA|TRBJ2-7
TGCGCCAGCAGCTTGGATCGGACGACCTCCTACGAGCAGTACTTC
CASSLDRTTSYEQYF